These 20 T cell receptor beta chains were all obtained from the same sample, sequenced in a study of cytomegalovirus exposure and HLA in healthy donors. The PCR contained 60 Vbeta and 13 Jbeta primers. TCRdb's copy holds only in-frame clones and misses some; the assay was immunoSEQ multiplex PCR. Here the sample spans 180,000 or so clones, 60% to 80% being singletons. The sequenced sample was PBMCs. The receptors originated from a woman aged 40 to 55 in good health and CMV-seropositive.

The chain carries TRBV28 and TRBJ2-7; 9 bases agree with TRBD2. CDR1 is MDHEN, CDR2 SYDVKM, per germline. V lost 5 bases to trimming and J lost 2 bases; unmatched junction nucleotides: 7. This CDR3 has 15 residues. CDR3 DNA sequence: TGTGCCAGCAGTCCGAGCGGGAGGCCACCCTACGAGCAGTACTTC. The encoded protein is CASSPSGRPPYEQYF. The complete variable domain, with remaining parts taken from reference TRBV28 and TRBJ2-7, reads DVKVTQSSRYLVKRTGEKVFLECVQDMDHENMFWYRQDPGLGLRLIYFSYDVKMKEKGDIPEGYSVSREKKERFSLILESASTNQTSMYLCASSPSGRPPYEQYFGPGTRLTVT.

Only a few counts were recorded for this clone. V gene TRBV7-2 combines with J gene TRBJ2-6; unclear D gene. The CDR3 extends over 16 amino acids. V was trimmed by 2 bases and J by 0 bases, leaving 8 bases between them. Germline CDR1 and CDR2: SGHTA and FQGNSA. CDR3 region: CASSLFGSSGANVLTF. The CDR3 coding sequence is TGTGCCAGCAGCTTATTCGGTAGCTCTGGGGCCAACGTCCTGACTTTC.

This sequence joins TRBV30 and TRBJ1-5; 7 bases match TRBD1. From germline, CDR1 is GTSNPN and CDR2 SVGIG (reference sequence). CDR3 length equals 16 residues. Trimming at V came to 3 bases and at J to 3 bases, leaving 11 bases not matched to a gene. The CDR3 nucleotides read TGTGCCTGGAGGCCAAAGGCGGGGACAGACAATCAGCCCCAGCATTTT. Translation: CAWRPKAGTDNQPQHF.

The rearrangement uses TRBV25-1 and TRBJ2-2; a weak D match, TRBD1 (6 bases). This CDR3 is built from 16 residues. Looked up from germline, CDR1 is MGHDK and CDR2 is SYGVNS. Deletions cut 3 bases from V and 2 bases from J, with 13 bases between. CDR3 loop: CASSDNSRGNTGELFF. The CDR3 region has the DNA TGTGCCAGCAGTGATAATAGCAGGGGTAACACCGGGGAGCTGTTTTTT.

The CDR3 DNA follows: TGTGCCAGCAGCAAACAGGGGACTGAAGCTTTCTTT. It codes for CASSKQGTEAFF. The V call is TRBV7-2, the J call TRBJ1-1; 7 bases agree with TRBD1. The CDR3 length is 12 residues. With 5 bases clipped from V and 5 bases from J, the junction kept 2 bases outside the gene matches. The germline CDR1 and CDR2 sequences are SGHTA and FQGNSA.

In DNA, the CDR3 is TGTGCCAGCAGCGCAGTACAGGGGATGGGCGAAAAACTGTTTTTT. This sequence encodes CASSAVQGMGEKLFF. V and J are TRBV9 and TRBJ1-4; TRBD1 matches at 7 bases. CDR1 SGDLS and CDR2 YYNGEE come from the germline V gene. The CDR3 is made up of 15 amino acids. The J segment lost 8 bases and the V segment lost 3 bases, leaving 10 bases of the junction unmatched.

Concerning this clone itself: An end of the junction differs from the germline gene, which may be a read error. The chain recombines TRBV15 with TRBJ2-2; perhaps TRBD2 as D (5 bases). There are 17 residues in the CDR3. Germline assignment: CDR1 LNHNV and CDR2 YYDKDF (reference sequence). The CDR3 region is CATSREDGELGTGELFF. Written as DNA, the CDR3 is TGTGCCACCAGCCGAGAGGACGGGGAGTTAGGCACCGGGGAGCTGTTTTTT.

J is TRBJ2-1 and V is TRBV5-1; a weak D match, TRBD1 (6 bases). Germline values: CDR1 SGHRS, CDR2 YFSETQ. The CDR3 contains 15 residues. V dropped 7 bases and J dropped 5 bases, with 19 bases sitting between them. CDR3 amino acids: CASSRPAGDNNEQFF. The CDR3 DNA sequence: TGCGCCAGCTCCCGACCAGCCGGGGACAACAATGAGCAGTTCTTC.

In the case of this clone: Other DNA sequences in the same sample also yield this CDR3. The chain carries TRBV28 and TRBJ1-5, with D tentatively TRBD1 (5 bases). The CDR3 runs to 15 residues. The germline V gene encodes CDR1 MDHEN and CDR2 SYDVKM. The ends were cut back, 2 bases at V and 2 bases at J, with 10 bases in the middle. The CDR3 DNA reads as TGTGCCAGCAGTTTAAGGGGCGCGGGCAATCAGCCCCAGCATTTT. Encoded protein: CASSLRGAGNQPQHF.

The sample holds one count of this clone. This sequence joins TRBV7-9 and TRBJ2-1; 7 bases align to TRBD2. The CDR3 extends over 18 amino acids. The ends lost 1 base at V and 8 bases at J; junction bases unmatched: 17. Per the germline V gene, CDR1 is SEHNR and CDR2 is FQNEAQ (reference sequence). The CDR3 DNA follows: TGTGCCAGCAGCTTAGTGGATCTGGGGGGGTCCTTCGGGGATGAGCAGTTCTTC. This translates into CASSLVDLGGSFGDEQFF.

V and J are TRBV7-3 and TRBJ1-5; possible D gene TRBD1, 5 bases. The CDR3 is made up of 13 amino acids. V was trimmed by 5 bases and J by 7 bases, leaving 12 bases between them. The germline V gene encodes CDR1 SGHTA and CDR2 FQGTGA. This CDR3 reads CASSPTGGQPQHF. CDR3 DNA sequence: TGTGCCAGCAGCCCAACGGGGGGGCAGCCCCAGCATTTT. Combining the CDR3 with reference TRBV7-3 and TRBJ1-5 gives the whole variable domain GAGVSQTPSNKVTEKGKYVELRCDPISGHTALYWYRQSLGQGPEFLIYFQGTGAADDSGLPNDRFFAVRPEGSVSTLKIQRTERGDSAVYLCASSPTGGQPQHFGDGTRLSIL.

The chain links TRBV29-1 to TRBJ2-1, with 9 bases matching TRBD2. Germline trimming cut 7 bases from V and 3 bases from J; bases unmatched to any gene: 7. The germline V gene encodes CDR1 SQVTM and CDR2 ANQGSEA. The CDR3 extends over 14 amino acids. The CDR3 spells CSAAAGGSYNEQFF. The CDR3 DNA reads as TGCAGCGCCGCAGCGGGAGGTAGCTACAATGAGCAGTTCTTC.

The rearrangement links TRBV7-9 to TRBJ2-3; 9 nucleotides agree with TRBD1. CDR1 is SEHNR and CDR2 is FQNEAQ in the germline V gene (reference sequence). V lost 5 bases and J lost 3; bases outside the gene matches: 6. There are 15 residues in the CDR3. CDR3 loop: CASSRLGQGTDTQYF. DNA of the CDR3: TGTGCCAGCAGCCGCCTGGGACAGGGAACAGATACGCAGTATTTT.

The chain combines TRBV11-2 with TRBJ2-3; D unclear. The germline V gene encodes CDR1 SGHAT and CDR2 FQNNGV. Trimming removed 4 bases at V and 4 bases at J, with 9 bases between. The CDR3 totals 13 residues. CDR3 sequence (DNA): TGTGCCAGCAGCTCTAGGAACGCAGATACGCAGTATTTT. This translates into CASSSRNADTQYF.

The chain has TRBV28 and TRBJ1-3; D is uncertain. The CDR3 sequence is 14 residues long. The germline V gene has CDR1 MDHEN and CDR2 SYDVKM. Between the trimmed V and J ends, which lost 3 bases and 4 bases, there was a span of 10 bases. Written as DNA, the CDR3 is TGTGCCAGCAGTTTTCGGGGATTAGGAAACACCATATATTTT. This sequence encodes CASSFRGLGNTIYF. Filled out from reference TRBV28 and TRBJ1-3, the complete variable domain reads DVKVTQSSRYLVKRTGEKVFLECVQDMDHENMFWYRQDPGLGLRLIYFSYDVKMKEKGDIPEGYSVSREKKERFSLILESASTNQTSMYLCASSFRGLGNTIYFGEGSWLTVV.

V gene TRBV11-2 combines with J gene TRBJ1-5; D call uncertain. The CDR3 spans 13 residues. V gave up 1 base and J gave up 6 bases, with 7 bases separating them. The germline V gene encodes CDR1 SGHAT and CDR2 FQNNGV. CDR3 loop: CASSLVTGQPQHF. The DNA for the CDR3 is TGTGCCAGCAGCTTAGTAACTGGTCAGCCCCAGCATTTT. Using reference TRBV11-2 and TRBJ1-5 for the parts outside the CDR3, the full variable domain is EAGVAQSPRYKIIEKRQSVAFWCNPISGHATLYWYQQILGQGPKLLIQFQNNGVVDDSQLPKDRFSAERLKGVDSTLKIQPAKLEDSAVYLCASSLVTGQPQHFGDGTRLSIL.

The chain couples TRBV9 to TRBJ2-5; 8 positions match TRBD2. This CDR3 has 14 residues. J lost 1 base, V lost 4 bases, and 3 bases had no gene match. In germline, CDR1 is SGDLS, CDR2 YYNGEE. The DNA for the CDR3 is TGTGCCAGCAGCCCCGGGGGGGGCCAAGAGACCCAGTACTTC. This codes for CASSPGGGQETQYF.

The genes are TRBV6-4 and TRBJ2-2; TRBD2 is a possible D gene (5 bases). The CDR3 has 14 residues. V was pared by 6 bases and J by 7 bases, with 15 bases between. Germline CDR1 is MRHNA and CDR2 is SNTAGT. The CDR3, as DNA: TGTGCCAGCAGCTACTTGTTGGGAGACGGGGAGCTGTTTTTT. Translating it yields CASSYLLGDGELFF.

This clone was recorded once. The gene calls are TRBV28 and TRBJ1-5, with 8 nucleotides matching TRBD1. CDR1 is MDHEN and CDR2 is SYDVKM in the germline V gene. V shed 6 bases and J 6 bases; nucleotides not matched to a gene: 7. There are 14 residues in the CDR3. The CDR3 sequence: CASRQGATFQPQHF. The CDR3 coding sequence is TGTGCCAGCAGGCAGGGGGCCACTTTTCAGCCCCAGCATTTT.

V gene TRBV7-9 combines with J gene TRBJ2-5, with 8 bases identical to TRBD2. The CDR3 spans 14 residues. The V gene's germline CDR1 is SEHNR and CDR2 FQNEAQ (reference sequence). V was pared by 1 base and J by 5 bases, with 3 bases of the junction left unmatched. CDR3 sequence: CASSLDRLAETQYF. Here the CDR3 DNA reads TGTGCCAGCAGCTTAGATCGACTAGCGGAGACCCAGTACTTC.